This T cell receptor beta chain was recovered during a study of radiotherapy plus CTLA-4 blockade in lung cancer. General study points: Subsequent to radiotherapy plus ipilimumab, tumor-derived TCR clones underwent expansion in blood. The authors reported that early blood T cell clone dynamics, with interferon-beta, best predicted response.

The junction had 9 bases not matched to a gene; V was cut back by 6 bases and J by 6 bases. The germline V gene has CDR1 ENHRY and CDR2 SYGVKD. The CDR3 spans 14 residues. Here immunoSEQ multiplex PCR was the method, and the copy in TCRdb shows in-frame clones only, minus some. The profile shows roughly 62,000 clones, approximately 80% of them singletons. In regard to this clone: What it binds is not known.

The clonotype comes from a human donor with non-small cell lung cancer who had a complete response to radiotherapy plus ipilimumab. The chain recombines TRBV10-3 with TRBJ2-3; TRBD1 agrees at 7 bases. The specimen comprised peripheral blood, sampled from a patient treated with radiotherapy plus ipilimumab. The CDR3 sequence is CAIRRQGRGDTQYF. The CDR3 DNA follows: TGTGCCATCAGGAGACAGGGTAGGGGGGATACGCAGTATTTT.